This entry concerns a single TCR beta chain. Antigen: not known. This sample stems from a study of T cell responses to AZD1222 COVID-19 vaccine. Findings and limits, study-wide: CD4 TCRs associated with vaccination spanned spike, dominating at 160-218 and 743-854. Females outnumbered males among donors, who were mostly white British; clonal diversity was possibly underestimated. Recipients of AZD1222 seropositive at baseline numbered only 5 or 6. As reported, nearly half of all spike-specific TCRs target variant regions that are unmutated.

The CDR3 runs to 15 residues. Germline CDR1 is MNHEY and CDR2 is SVGAGI. Trimming took 5 bases from V and 4 from J; bases not matched to a gene: 8. Profiled with immunoSEQ multiplex PCR; TCRdb holds only in-frame clones, not every one. The profile shows over 130,000 clones, nearly 95% of them singletons. The sequence was obtained from an adult who received the AZD1222 COVID-19 vaccine. The chain links TRBV6-5 to TRBJ1-1; the match to TRBD1 covers 9 bases. The sample consisted of peripheral blood, taken 28 days after the second AZD1222 dose. CDR3 sequence (DNA): TGTGCCAGCAGTCTGGGGACAGGGTGGGGCACTGAAGCTTTCTTT. Encoded protein: CASSLGTGWGTEAFF.